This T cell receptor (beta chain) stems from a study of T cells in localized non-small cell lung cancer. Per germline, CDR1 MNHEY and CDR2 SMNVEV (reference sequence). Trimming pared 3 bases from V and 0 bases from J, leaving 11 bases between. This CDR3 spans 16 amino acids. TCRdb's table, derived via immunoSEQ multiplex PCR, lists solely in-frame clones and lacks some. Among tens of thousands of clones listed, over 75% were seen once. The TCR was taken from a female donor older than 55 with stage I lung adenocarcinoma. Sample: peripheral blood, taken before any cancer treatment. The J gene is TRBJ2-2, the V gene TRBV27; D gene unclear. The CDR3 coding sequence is TGTGCCAGCAGTTTGCTCGCGGCGGCGAACACCGGGGAGCTGTTTTTT. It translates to CASSLLAAANTGELFF.